What follows are 9 T cell receptor beta chains derived from one specimen sequenced in a study of blood T cell repertoires in COVID-19. Produced via immunoSEQ multiplex PCR; TCRdb's table is partial and in-frame only. The sample comprises hundreds of thousands of clones, under 95% of which are singletons, and more than 3% rests with the top ten. Sequencing input: peripheral blood. The receptors were gathered from a woman younger than 30 who had recovered from COVID-19.

The CDR3 region is CASKQHGLGQGGLAKNIQYF. The CDR3 DNA reads as TGCGCCAGCAAACAACACGGCCTGGGACAGGGAGGGTTAGCCAAAAACATTCAGTACTTC. This rearrangement joins TRBV5-1 to TRBJ2-4; 9 bases fit TRBD1. In germline, CDR1 is SGHRS, CDR2 YFSETQ. V shed 6 bases, J shed 0 bases, and the junction held 19 bases outside the gene matches. The length of the CDR3 is 20 residues.

The chain links TRBV5-1 to TRBJ2-3; D is unresolved. Trimming took 4 bases from V and 1 from J, leaving 10 bases between them. Germline V gene lookup returns CDR1 SGHRS and CDR2 YFSETQ. There are 14 residues in the CDR3. Written as DNA, the CDR3 is TGCGCCAGCAGCCCGGAGTATGGCACAGATACGCAGTATTTT. It specifies CASSPEYGTDTQYF.

The genes are TRBV3-1 (or the pseudogene TRBV3-2) and TRBJ2-5; 11 positions match TRBD2. Germline V gives CDR1 LGHDT, CDR2 YNNKEL (reference sequence). Trimming cost V 0 bases and J 5 bases; bases outside gene matches: 5. The CDR3 totals 16 residues. The CDR3 DNA sequence: TGTGCCAGCAGCCAAGATGTGGTAGCGGGAGGGGAGACCCAGTACTTC. Translation gives CASSQDVVAGGETQYF.

The chain links TRBV6-1 to TRBJ2-3; possible D gene TRBD1, 6 bases. Trimming removed 3 bases from V and 2 bases from J, with 12 bases in between. The CDR3 runs to 15 residues. CDR1 MNHNS and CDR2 SASEGT come from the germline V gene. The CDR3 bases are TGTGCCAGCAGTGAGGACAGCATCTCCACAGATACGCAGTATTTT. This translates into CASSEDSISTDTQYF.

V gene TRBV5-1 combines with J gene TRBJ2-3; 7 bases are shared with TRBD2. In germline, CDR1 is SGHRS, CDR2 YFSETQ. V was pared by 0 bases and J by 2 bases, with 6 bases of the junction left unmatched. The CDR3 runs to 16 residues. CDR3 residues: CASSLDLADHTDTQYF. Written as DNA, the CDR3 is TGCGCCAGCAGCTTGGACCTAGCGGACCACACAGATACGCAGTATTTT.

This sequence joins TRBV5-1 and TRBJ1-1; D is undetermined. Trimming shortened V by 0 bases and J by 1 base, and 16 bases separated the two germline ends. This CDR3 contains 17 residues. Per the germline V gene, CDR1 is SGHRS and CDR2 is YFSETQ. CDR3 amino acids: CASSLAVRSHRNTEAFF. CDR3 bases: TGCGCCAGCAGCTTGGCAGTTCGCAGTCACCGGAACACTGAAGCTTTCTTT.

The V call is TRBV5-6, the J call TRBJ1-3; TRBD1 matches 7 bases. J was trimmed by 4 bases and V by 1 base; bases with no gene match: 5. The CDR3 has 15 residues. In germline, CDR1 is SGHDT, CDR2 YYEEEE. Here the CDR3 DNA reads TGTGCCAGCAGCTTGCTTACAGGGGAAGGAAACACCATATATTTT. Amino acids: CASSLLTGEGNTIYF.

The V call is TRBV20-1, the J call TRBJ2-4, with D uncertain. The V end was cut by 0 bases, the J end by 7 bases, with 4 bases between. The CDR3 covers 11 residues. CDR1 is DFQATT, CDR2 SNEGSKA, per germline (reference sequence). The CDR3 loop reads CSAREENIQYF. CDR3 nucleotide sequence: TGCAGTGCTAGAGAAGAGAACATTCAGTACTTC.

This rearrangement joins TRBV5-1 to TRBJ2-1, with 13 positions matching TRBD2. V trimming: 3 bases; J trimming: 2 bases; junction bases outside the gene matches: 5. This CDR3 region has 17 residues. Per germline, CDR1 SGHRS and CDR2 YFSETQ. CDR3 nucleotides: TGCGCCAGCAGCTACGGACTAGCGGGAGTACCCTACAATGAGCAGTTCTTC. It encodes CASSYGLAGVPYNEQFF.